This T cell receptor beta chain was sequenced during a study of blood T cell repertoires in COVID-19. Whole-study context: Collection of acute and convalescent COVID-19 samples took place in the United States, Italy and Spain.

Participants were aged roughly 18 to 89 years, lived in roughly 25 US areas, and enrolled virtually. Participants had their cohort set by participant-reported clinical history. As handled by the study authors: How many nucleated cells were present was estimated from reference gene primer amplification. The method was immunoSEQ multiplex PCR; TCRdb's version includes in-frame clones alone and lacks a portion of them. That table gives V, J and clone size, and the DNA gave D and trimming. The table lists about 340,000 clones, approximately 86% of them singletons. The CDR3 sequence is 16 residues long. Germline-derived CDR1 and CDR2 are MDHEN and SYDVKM. V lost 5 bases and J lost 1, with 16 bases in between.

This clonotype was obtained from a woman aged 40 to 50 with acute COVID-19. The specimen was PBMCs or T cells enriched from blood (not recorded which). The chain is built from TRBV28 and TRBJ2-3; a possible D gene is TRBD2 (7 bases). The CDR3 nucleotides read TGTGCCAGCAGTGGTGGGGGAGGGACACGCACAGATACGCAGTATTTT. It is translated as CASSGGGGTRTDTQYF.